The 4 T cell receptor beta chains given below trace back to one sample, sequenced in a study of CD8+CD57+ T cells in acquired aplastic anemia (dated by TCRdb to between 2018 and 2020). Sequenced using an Illumina HiSeq 2000. Genomic DNA served as template for TCR beta VDJ combination and CDR3 sequence profiling. The public reads were reanalyzed by TCRdb: fastp trimming at Q25, MiXCR alignment, in-frame beta chains only. Every entry covers one CDR3 protein and lists the most common genes and DNA from its rows. The sample table holds about 150,000 distinct CDR3 sequences, of which less than 60% were seen once. Of the sample, 3.2% falls within the top ten clones. The patients picked for sequencing were ones in whom flow cytometry had shown an expansion of CD8+CD57+ cells. What was sequenced was sorted CD4+, CD8+, or CD8+CD57+ T cells (not recorded which) from PBMCs. The receptors were sampled from a human donor with aplastic anemia.

The chain links TRBV29-1 to TRBJ1-5; maybe TRBD1 (5 bases). The V gene lost 4 bases and the J gene lost 1 base, with 11 bases spanning the gap. CDR1 SQVTM and CDR2 ANQGSEA come from the germline V gene. The CDR3 length is 14 residues. The CDR3 DNA follows: TGCAGCGTTGGGATTGGGGGAAGCAATCAGCCCCAGCATTTT. It encodes CSVGIGGSNQPQHF. The full variable domain, rest sourced from reference TRBV29-1 and TRBJ1-5, is SAVISQKPSRDICQRGTSLTIQCQVDSQVTMMFWYRQQPGQSLTLIATANQGSEATYESGFVIDKFPISRPNLTFSTLTVSNMSPEDSSIYLCSVGIGGSNQPQHFGDGTRLSIL.

This chain links TRBV19 with TRBJ1-5; D is perhaps TRBD1 (6 bases). This CDR3 comprises 12 residues. V was cut by 10 bases and J by 4 bases, with 11 bases left in between. Germline assignment: CDR1 LNHDA and CDR2 SQIVND (reference sequence). CDR3 sequence: CATRDKNQPQHF. In DNA, the CDR3 is TGTGCCACCCGGGACAAGAATCAGCCCCAGCATTTT.

This clonotype was observed a single time. The chain uses TRBV25-1 and TRBJ1-5, with 7 bases lining up with TRBD1. The junction had 13 bases not matched to a gene; V was cut back by 5 bases and J by 6 bases. This CDR3 is 16 amino acids long. Germline assignment: CDR1 MGHDK and CDR2 SYGVNS. CDR3 region: CASSLGYRGLVQPQHF. In DNA form, the CDR3 reads TGTGCCAGCAGTTTAGGATACAGGGGTCTGGTTCAGCCCCAGCATTTT.

In its sample, this clonotype was seen many times. The chain employs TRBV7-9 and TRBJ2-1; TRBD2 aligns across 10 bases. From germline, CDR1 is SEHNR and CDR2 FQNEAQ (reference sequence). V lost 2 bases and J lost 5; bases outside the gene matches: 9. The CDR3 extends over 17 amino acids. CDR3 sequence (DNA): TGTGCCAGCAGCTTAAAGGTTTTAGCGGGAGGACACAATGAGCAGTTCTTC. This encodes CASSLKVLAGGHNEQFF. Together with reference TRBV7-9 and TRBJ2-1, the CDR3 gives the full variable domain: DTGVSQNPRHKITKRGQNVTFRCDPISEHNRLYWYRQTLGQGPEFLTYFQNEAQLEKSRLLSDRFSAERPKGSFSTLEIQRTEQGDSAMYLCASSLKVLAGGHNEQFFGPGTRLTVL.